The 20 T cell receptor beta chains in this list originate from one sample, sequenced in a study of immune evolution from preneoplasia to lung adenocarcinoma. The table came from immunoSEQ multiplex PCR; TCRdb's copy has only in-frame clones and leaves some out. The sample includes 6,000 to 7,500 clones, around four fifths of them seen just once. The sequenced sample was FFPE minimally invasive lung adenocarcinoma tissue. These receptors were obtained from a person aged 50-75 years with lung adenocarcinoma.

This chain connects TRBV2 to TRBJ2-5; the D gene could be TRBD1 or TRBD2 (5 bases each). CDR1 is SNHLY and CDR2 is FYNNEI in the germline V gene. The CDR3 is 15 residues long. V was pared by 6 bases and J by 0 bases, with 14 bases between. DNA for the CDR3: TGTGCCAGCAGCACACCGGGACGGAACCAAGAGACCCAGTACTTC. It codes for CASSTPGRNQETQYF.

The rearrangement joins TRBV9 to TRBJ2-5, with 7 positions matching TRBD2. Germline values: CDR1 SGDLS, CDR2 YYNGEE. The CDR3 contains 14 residues. V gave up 2 bases and J gave up 5 bases; unmatched junction bases: 6. CDR3 nucleotides: TGTGCCAGCAGCGTCATGGGGGGGTTGGAGACCCAGTACTTC. Translated, it gives CASSVMGGLETQYF.

This clone is classed as medium-sized (0.01 to 0.1%). The rearrangement joins TRBV27 to TRBJ2-7; the D is unclear. This CDR3 region has 13 residues. Germline-derived CDR1 and CDR2 are MNHEY and SMNVEV (reference sequence). The V end lost 5 bases, the J end lost 5 bases, and 13 bases lay between the germline ends. The CDR3 region has the DNA TGTGCCAGCAGTGGAGATAACCCAAACGAGCAGTACTTC. Translating gives CASSGDNPNEQYF.

The chain links TRBV10-2 to TRBJ2-3; 13 bases agree with TRBD2. The germline gives CDR1 WSHSY, CDR2 SAAADI. The CDR3 runs 16 residues. V was pared by 6 bases and J by 2 bases, with 5 bases of the junction left unmatched. CDR3 sequence (DNA): TGCGCCAGCAGACTCACTAGCGGGGGGGCCACAGATACGCAGTATTTT. As protein: CASRLTSGGATDTQYF.

V gene TRBV11-2 combines with J gene TRBJ2-1, with a weak D call TRBD1 (6 bases). Germline V CDR1 and CDR2: SGHAT, FQNNGV. This CDR3 is 12 amino acids long. The ends were cut back, 5 bases at V and 10 bases at J, with 12 bases in the middle. CDR3 DNA: TGTGCCAGCAGCACACAGGGTAACGAGCAGTTCTTC. Translation gives CASSTQGNEQFF.

This clone turned up a few times. The V and J genes are TRBV19 and TRBJ1-5, with 8 bases that match TRBD1. The V gene end was trimmed by 3 bases and the J gene end by 1 base; junction bases not matched to a gene: 5. Germline assignment: CDR1 LNHDA and CDR2 SQIVND (reference sequence). The CDR3 runs 16 residues. The CDR3: CASSMSGGLSNQPQHF. The CDR3 DNA follows: TGTGCCAGTAGTATGTCAGGGGGCCTAAGCAATCAGCCCCAGCATTTT.

The V call is TRBV19, the J call TRBJ2-7; D remains unclear. From germline, CDR1 is LNHDA and CDR2 SQIVND (reference sequence). The CDR3 length is 13 residues. Trimming shortened V by 1 base and J by 5 bases, and 9 bases separated the two germline ends. CDR3 region: CASSIGAGNEQYF. DNA for the CDR3: TGTGCCAGTAGTATAGGGGCCGGTAACGAGCAGTACTTC. The full variable domain, completed using reference TRBV19 and TRBJ2-7, is DGGITQSPKYLFRKEGQNVTLSCEQNLNHDAMYWYRQDPGQGLRLIYYSQIVNDFQKGDIAEGYSVSREKKESFPLTVTSAQKNPTAFYLCASSIGAGNEQYFGPGTRLTVT.

The chain is built from TRBV4-1 and TRBJ1-4; D is unresolved. Germline-derived CDR1 and CDR2 are MGHRA and YSYEKL. CDR3 size: 12 residues. The V gene lost 4 bases and the J gene lost 8 bases, with 8 bases spanning the gap. The CDR3 sequence is CASSPQEEKLFF. In DNA form, the CDR3 reads TGCGCCAGCAGCCCCCAGGAGGAAAAACTGTTTTTT.

V and J are TRBV2 and TRBJ2-7; D tentatively fits TRBD1 or TRBD2 (5 bases each). This CDR3 has 18 amino acids. From germline, CDR1 is SNHLY and CDR2 FYNNEI. Trimming removed 1 base from V and 0 bases from J, with 19 bases in between. The CDR3 DNA reads as TGTGCCAGCAGTGAAGAGGGGAGTTGGAAGGGGTACTCCTACGAGCAGTACTTC. Amino acid sequence: CASSEEGSWKGYSYEQYF.

The gene calls are TRBV7-8 and TRBJ1-2; D unclear. This CDR3 is built from 15 residues. V was pared by 1 base and J by 2 bases, with 11 bases between. Per the germline V gene, CDR1 is SGHVS and CDR2 is FQNEAQ. The CDR3 DNA is TGTGCCAGCAGCTTAGACGCTACAATCAACTATGGCTACACCTTC. Its translation: CASSLDATINYGYTF.

V gene TRBV2 combines with J gene TRBJ1-2; 7 nucleotides align to TRBD1. Germline assignment: CDR1 SNHLY and CDR2 FYNNEI. This CDR3 is built from 13 residues. Trimming at V came to 6 bases and at J to 4 bases, leaving 5 bases not matched to a gene. The chain's CDR3 is CASRGGDSYGYTF. CDR3 in DNA: TGTGCCAGCAGGGGGGGGGACAGCTATGGCTACACCTTC. Based on the CDR3 plus reference TRBV2 and TRBJ1-2, the full variable domain is EPEVTQTPSHQVTQMGQEVILRCVPISNHLYFYWYRQILGQKVEFLVSFYNNEISEKSEIFDDQFSVERPDGSNFTLKIRSTKLEDSAMYFCASRGGDSYGYTFGSGTRLTVV.

This chain connects TRBV7-2 to TRBJ1-2; no clear D gene. There are 12 residues in the CDR3. V was pared by 4 bases and J by 8 bases, with 11 bases between. Germline CDR1 is SGHTA and CDR2 is FQGNSA. CDR3 loop: CASSSPPGGYTF. The CDR3 coding sequence is TGTGCCAGCAGCTCACCCCCAGGCGGCTACACCTTC.

The chain is built from TRBV6-1 and TRBJ2-2, with 8 bases lining up with TRBD1. Germline loops: CDR1 MNHNS, CDR2 SASEGT. J was trimmed by 7 bases and V by 6 bases; bases with no gene match: 4. The CDR3 runs to 13 residues. The DNA for the CDR3 is TGTGCCAGCAGGGACAGGGTGGTCGGGGAGCTGTTTTTT. It is translated as CASRDRVVGELFF.

This clone was counted only a few times. The chain is built from TRBV18 and TRBJ2-2; the match to TRBD2 covers 11 bases. Germline V gene lookup returns CDR1 KGHSH and CDR2 LQKENI. The CDR3 is 17 amino acids. V lost 4 bases to trimming and J lost 6 bases; unmatched junction nucleotides: 10. CDR3 sequence (DNA): TGTGCCAGCTCACAAGCTACTAGCGGGAGATGGGCCGGGGAGCTGTTTTTT. Its translation is CASSQATSGRWAGELFF. Using reference TRBV18 and TRBJ2-2 for the parts outside the CDR3, the full variable domain is NAGVMQNPRHLVRRRGQEARLRCSPMKGHSHVYWYRQLPEEGLKFMVYLQKENIIDESGMPKERFSAEFPKEGPSILRIQQVVRGDSAAYFCASSQATSGRWAGELFFGEGSRLTVL.

This chain links TRBV10-3 with TRBJ1-1; 12 bases match TRBD1. V shed 6 bases, J shed 2 bases, and the junction held 13 bases outside the gene matches. Germline CDR1 ENHRY, CDR2 SYGVKD. The CDR3 extends over 18 amino acids. The CDR3 nucleotides are TGTGCCATCAGGCTAGGACCGGGACAGGGGGCGAAAAACACTGAAGCTTTCTTT. As protein: CAIRLGPGQGAKNTEAFF.

The gene calls are TRBV7-9 and TRBJ1-1; the D gene is possibly TRBD1 (5 bases). Between the trimmed V and J ends, which lost 1 base and 7 bases, there was a span of 7 bases. Germline CDR1 is SEHNR and CDR2 is FQNEAQ (reference sequence). This CDR3 comprises 12 residues. CDR3 region: CASSLGGDEAFF. As DNA, the CDR3 is TGTGCCAGCAGCTTAGGAGGGGATGAAGCTTTCTTT.

The J gene is TRBJ2-1, the V gene TRBV9; 7 bases are shared with TRBD2. The V and J ends lost 7 bases and 4 bases, in that order; junction bases with no gene match: 8. Germline V CDR1 and CDR2: SGDLS, YYNGEE. The CDR3 contains 14 residues. As DNA, the CDR3 is TGTGCCAGCGCCATGGGAGGGAGTTACAATGAGCAGTTCTTC. It specifies CASAMGGSYNEQFF.

The count of this clone is one. The chain combines TRBV9 with TRBJ2-7; D uncertain. Germline-derived CDR1 and CDR2 are SGDLS and YYNGEE. V lost 0 bases and J 0 bases, leaving 7 bases between the germline ends. There are 14 residues in the CDR3. CDR3 loop: CASSVDGPSYEQYF. CDR3 nucleotides: TGTGCCAGCAGCGTAGACGGTCCCTCCTACGAGCAGTACTTC.

The gene calls are TRBV19 and TRBJ2-3; 9 nucleotides agree with TRBD2. CDR1 is LNHDA and CDR2 is SQIVND in the germline V gene (reference sequence). V trimming: 4 bases; J trimming: 4 bases; junction bases outside the gene matches: 6. The CDR3 is made up of 15 amino acids. The CDR3 sequence is CASSTGLAVADTQYF. The DNA of the CDR3 is TGTGCCAGTAGTACGGGACTAGCCGTGGCAGATACGCAGTATTTT.

This chain joins TRBV5-1 and TRBJ2-2, with D hard to call. V gave up 0 bases and J gave up 4 bases, with 4 bases separating them. CDR1 is SGHRS and CDR2 is YFSETQ in the germline V gene. The CDR3 runs 13 residues. CDR3 sequence: CASSLEVTGELFF. The DNA for the CDR3 is TGCGCCAGCAGCTTGGAGGTCACCGGGGAGCTGTTTTTT.